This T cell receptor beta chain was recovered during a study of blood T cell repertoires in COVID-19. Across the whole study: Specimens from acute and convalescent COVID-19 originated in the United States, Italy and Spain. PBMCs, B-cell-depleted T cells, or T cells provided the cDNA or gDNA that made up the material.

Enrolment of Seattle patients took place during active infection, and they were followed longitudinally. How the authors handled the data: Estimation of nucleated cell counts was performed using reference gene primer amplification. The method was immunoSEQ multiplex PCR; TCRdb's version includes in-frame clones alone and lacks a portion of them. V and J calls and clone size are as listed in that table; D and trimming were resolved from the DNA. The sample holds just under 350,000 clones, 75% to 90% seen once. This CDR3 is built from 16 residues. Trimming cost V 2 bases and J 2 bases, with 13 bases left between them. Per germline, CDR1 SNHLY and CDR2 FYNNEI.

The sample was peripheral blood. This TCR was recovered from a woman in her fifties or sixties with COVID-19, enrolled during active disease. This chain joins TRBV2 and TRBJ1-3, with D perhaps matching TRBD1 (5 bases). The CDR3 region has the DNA TGTGCCAGCAGTGAAAGGTTCGGGGGGACTGGAAACACCATATATTTT. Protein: CASSERFGGTGNTIYF.